The 27 T cell receptor beta chains below all came from one sample that was sequenced in a study of shared clonotypes between healthy human individuals. The method was immunoSEQ multiplex PCR; TCRdb's version includes in-frame clones alone and lacks a portion of them. The sample gives some 790,000 clones, just under 75% of which show up once; about 1.8% is in the top ten. The sequenced material came from memory CD4+ T cells sorted from blood. The subset was: CD45RA-negative fraction. Receptors originate from a woman in her thirties in good health.

This clone was counted only a few times. CDR3 region: CASSSSPGQGGETQYF. The CDR3 DNA reads as TGCGCCAGCAGCTCCTCACCGGGACAGGGAGGAGAGACCCAGTACTTC. The chain uses TRBV5-1 and TRBJ2-5; 9 bases are a match to TRBD1. J was trimmed by 4 bases and V by 3 bases; bases with no gene match: 10. The germline V gene has CDR1 SGHRS and CDR2 YFSETQ. The CDR3 is 16 residues long.

V usage is TRBV5-1 and J usage is TRBJ1-2, with TRBD1 identical over 7 bases. The CDR3 length is 15 residues. Germline CDR1 reads SGHRS; CDR2 reads YFSETQ. Trimming took 0 bases from V and 2 from J; bases not matched to a gene: 4. CDR3 DNA: TGCGCCAGCAGCTTGGCAGCGGGACAGAACTATGGCTACACCTTC. It translates to CASSLAAGQNYGYTF.

V and J are TRBV5-1 and TRBJ2-7, with 9 bases aligning to TRBD1. This CDR3 has 14 amino acids. Losses at the gene ends were 4 bases for V and 5 bases for J; bases not matched to a gene: 7. Germline V gene data show CDR1 as SGHRS and CDR2 as YFSETQ. The CDR3 loop is CASSPRTGEDEQYF. DNA for the CDR3: TGCGCCAGCAGCCCGCGGACAGGGGAGGACGAGCAGTACTTC.

This clone came up once. This chain joins TRBV28 and TRBJ2-4; the D gene could be TRBD1 or TRBD2 (6 bases each). CDR1 and CDR2 from the germline V gene are MDHEN and SYDVKM. The CDR3 covers 16 residues. Trimming took 1 base from V and 4 from J, leaving 14 bases between them. Here the CDR3 reads CASSLSGSGAKNIQYF. CDR3 bases: TGTGCCAGCAGTTTATCAGGGTCGGGGGCTAAAAACATTCAGTACTTC. Drawing the rest from reference TRBV28 and TRBJ2-4, the complete variable domain is DVKVTQSSRYLVKRTGEKVFLECVQDMDHENMFWYRQDPGLGLRLIYFSYDVKMKEKGDIPEGYSVSREKKERFSLILESASTNQTSMYLCASSLSGSGAKNIQYFGAGTRLSVL.

The sample holds many counts of this clone. This chain connects TRBV9 to TRBJ1-1; no clear D. CDR1 is SGDLS and CDR2 is YYNGEE in the germline V gene. V was trimmed by 6 bases and J by 2 bases, leaving 5 bases between them. The CDR3 has 11 residues. DNA for the CDR3: TGTGCCAGCATCCGTAACACTGAAGCTTTCTTT. Translation gives CASIRNTEAFF.

This clone was found a few times. Other nucleotide sequences from this sample produce the same CDR3. The V gene is TRBV2, the J gene TRBJ2-3; 7 bases match TRBD2. The J segment lost 0 bases and the V segment lost 7 bases, leaving 4 bases of the junction unmatched. The CDR3 is 14 amino acids. The germline CDR1 and CDR2 sequences are SNHLY and FYNNEI. CDR3 DNA sequence: TGTGCCAGCATTGCGGGAGTAAGCACAGATACGCAGTATTTT. Encoded protein: CASIAGVSTDTQYF. The entire variable domain, with the rest obtained from reference TRBV2 and TRBJ2-3, is as follows: EPEVTQTPSHQVTQMGQEVILRCVPISNHLYFYWYRQILGQKVEFLVSFYNNEISEKSEIFDDQFSVERPDGSNFTLKIRSTKLEDSAMYFCASIAGVSTDTQYFGPGTRLTVL.

V gene TRBV9 combines with J gene TRBJ1-2; no reliable D call. Trimming stripped 0 bases from V and 8 bases from J, with 17 bases between. The germline V gene encodes CDR1 SGDLS and CDR2 YYNGEE. The CDR3 is made up of 15 amino acids. This chain's CDR3 is CASSVGLYDKRGYTF. CDR3 nucleotide sequence: TGTGCCAGCAGCGTAGGATTATACGACAAGAGGGGCTACACCTTC.

The CDR3 here is CASSSDRTLNTEAFF. The CDR3 DNA is TGCGCCAGCAGCTCGGACAGGACCTTGAACACTGAAGCTTTCTTT. V gene TRBV5-1 combines with J gene TRBJ1-1, with 7 bases matching TRBD1. With 3 bases clipped from V and 0 bases from J, the junction kept 5 bases outside the gene matches. Germline V CDR1 and CDR2: SGHRS, YFSETQ. The CDR3 spans 15 residues. Together with reference TRBV5-1 and TRBJ1-1, the CDR3 gives the full variable domain: KAGVTQTPRYLIKTRGQQVTLSCSPISGHRSVSWYQQTPGQGLQFLFEYFSETQRNKGNFPGRFSGRQFSNSRSEMNVSTLELGDSALYLCASSSDRTLNTEAFFGQGTRLTVV.

The chain employs TRBV6-6 and TRBJ2-7; D remains unclear. The germline V gene has CDR1 MNHNY and CDR2 SVGAGI (reference sequence). CDR3 length: 14 amino acids. The V end lost 6 bases, the J end lost 0 bases, and 12 bases lay between the germline ends. Here the CDR3 reads CASRDRVASYEQYF. Written as DNA, the CDR3 is TGTGCCAGCAGGGATCGGGTAGCCTCCTACGAGCAGTACTTC.

Comments on this clone: The same CDR3 can be traced to other DNA sequences in this sample. The chain uses TRBV25-1 and TRBJ1-1; D is uncertain. This CDR3 spans 13 amino acids. The V end was cut by 6 bases, the J end by 2 bases, with 10 bases between. In germline, CDR1 is MGHDK, CDR2 SYGVNS. This CDR3 is CASRLTDNTEAFF. In nucleotides, the CDR3 is TGTGCCAGCAGGTTGACGGATAACACTGAAGCTTTCTTT. Variable domain in full (rest from reference TRBV25-1 and TRBJ1-1): EADIYQTPRYLVIGTGKKITLECSQTMGHDKMYWYQQDPGMELHLIHYSYGVNSTEKGDLSSESTVSRIRTEHFPLTLESARPSHTSQYLCASRLTDNTEAFFGQGTRLTVV.

The CDR3 DNA follows: TGTGCCTGGGGACTAGCGGCATCCACAGATACGCAGTATTTT. This encodes CAWGLAASTDTQYF. The chain uses TRBV30 and TRBJ2-3; 10 nucleotides agree with TRBD2. After removal of 5 bases from V and 2 bases from J, the junction contained 4 bases not matched to a gene. Germline loops: CDR1 GTSNPN, CDR2 SVGIG (reference sequence). There are 14 residues in the CDR3.

This clone showed up just once. The chain employs TRBV5-1 and TRBJ2-3; tentative D call: TRBD2 (5 bases). Germline values: CDR1 SGHRS, CDR2 YFSETQ. V was cut by 4 bases and J by 1 base, with 13 bases left in between. The CDR3 sequence is 15 residues long. CDR3 bases: TGCGCCAGCAGCCCCGGACCGCGGGGCACAGATACGCAGTATTTT. Translated, it gives CASSPGPRGTDTQYF.

This chain uses TRBV27 with TRBJ2-7; no firm D call. Germline V gene lookup returns CDR1 MNHEY and CDR2 SMNVEV (reference sequence). CDR3 length: 16 residues. Trimming removed 8 bases at V and 6 bases at J, with 26 bases between. CDR3 DNA sequence: TGTGCCAGCGGCTCCCCTTTTGGGATTGACATCGGCGAGCAGTACTTC. It specifies CASGSPFGIDIGEQYF.

The chain couples TRBV28 to TRBJ1-5; D possibly corresponds to TRBD1 (6 bases). Germline values: CDR1 MDHEN, CDR2 SYDVKM. This CDR3 is built from 17 residues. V gave up 8 bases and J gave up 2 bases, with 22 bases separating them. The CDR3 sequence is CASANPQGWIGNQPQHF. CDR3 sequence (DNA): TGTGCCAGCGCTAACCCTCAGGGGTGGATTGGCAATCAGCCCCAGCATTTT.

This clone came up a few times. The CDR3 reads CAISGTTQETQYF. CDR3 nucleotide sequence: TGTGCCATCAGTGGGACTACCCAAGAGACCCAGTACTTC. The chain carries TRBV10-3 and TRBJ2-5; possibly TRBD2 for D (6 bases). Germline loops: CDR1 ENHRY, CDR2 SYGVKD. The CDR3 spans 13 residues. V dropped 4 bases and J dropped 1 base, with 7 bases sitting between them.

The chain carries TRBV7-3 and TRBJ1-3; 7 bases are a match to TRBD1. The CDR3 runs to 15 residues. The germline V gene has CDR1 SGHTA and CDR2 FQGTGA. The J segment lost 4 bases and the V segment lost 5 bases, leaving 8 bases of the junction unmatched. The CDR3 is CASSTTGEAGNTIYF. The DNA for the CDR3 is TGTGCCAGCAGCACCACAGGGGAAGCAGGAAACACCATATATTTT.

The J gene is TRBJ1-2, the V gene TRBV21-1; the listed D gene, TRBD1, was not tested against the DNA. TRBV21-1 has pseudogene status. The CDR3 spans 16 residues. This CDR3 is CASSKGTGIINYGYTF. In DNA form, the CDR3 reads TGTGCCAGCAGCAAAGGGACAGGTATCATCAACTATGGCTACACCTTC.

This clone appeared a few times. The chain recombines TRBV18 with TRBJ2-5; D is perhaps TRBD1 (5 bases). CDR1 is KGHSH, CDR2 LQKENI, per germline. V was cut by 3 bases and J by 2 bases, with 7 bases left in between. This CDR3 contains 13 residues. The CDR3 nucleotides read TGTGCCAGCTCACCGGGGCCACAAGAGACCCAGTACTTC. Its protein is CASSPGPQETQYF.

J is TRBJ1-5 and V is TRBV7-2, with 8 bases identical to TRBD1. Per the germline V gene, CDR1 is SGHTA and CDR2 is FQGNSA. The CDR3 is 18 amino acids. Germline trimming cut 5 bases from V and 3 bases from J; bases unmatched to any gene: 15. CDR3 DNA sequence: TGTGCCAGCAGCCTCCTCGACAGGGGCCGGAGATACAATCAGCCCCAGCATTTT. Amino acid sequence: CASSLLDRGRRYNQPQHF.

This chain joins TRBV7-2 and TRBJ2-2; D not resolved. Germline CDR1 SGHTA, CDR2 FQGNSA. CDR3 length: 15 amino acids. V dropped 4 bases and J dropped 5 bases, with 14 bases sitting between them. CDR3 amino acids: CASSYESLTTGELFF. As DNA, the CDR3 is TGTGCCAGCAGCTACGAGTCGCTAACAACCGGGGAGCTGTTTTTT.

This clone was seen a few times. The chain employs TRBV6-1 and TRBJ2-1; D is ambiguous. Germline V gives CDR1 MNHNS, CDR2 SASEGT. This CDR3 comprises 12 residues. V lost 3 bases and J lost 15, with 15 bases in between. CDR3: CASSDVGSGLFF. CDR3 nucleotide sequence: TGTGCCAGCAGTGATGTTGGATCCGGGCTGTTCTTC.

This clone was seen a handful of times. The CDR3 DNA reads as TGTGCCAGCGGGCCAGGAGACAAAAACATTCAGTACTTC. Residues: CASGPGDKNIQYF. J is TRBJ2-4 and V is TRBV2; D uncertain. The CDR3 runs 13 residues. With 8 bases removed from V and 3 bases from J, the gap between germline ends came to 11 bases. Per germline, CDR1 SNHLY and CDR2 FYNNEI.

The chain combines TRBV7-9 with TRBJ1-1; D might be TRBD1 (5 bases). The CDR3 is made up of 14 amino acids. Trimming removed 5 bases at V and 0 bases at J, with 10 bases between. Germline V lookup: CDR1 SEHNR, CDR2 FQNEAQ (reference sequence). The CDR3 reads CASSPQVMNTEAFF. As DNA, the CDR3 is TGTGCCAGCAGCCCACAGGTAATGAACACTGAAGCTTTCTTT.

There are a few counts of this clone. The rearrangement uses TRBV27 and TRBJ2-1; 13 bases are a match to TRBD2. CDR3 length: 17 amino acids. Germline CDR1 is MNHEY and CDR2 is SMNVEV (reference sequence). V was pared by 0 bases and J by 10 bases, with 9 bases of the junction left unmatched. The CDR3 sequence: CASSLSLLAGGPREQFF. In DNA form, the CDR3 reads TGTGCCAGCAGTTTATCCTTACTAGCGGGAGGGCCTCGGGAGCAGTTCTTC.

The J gene is TRBJ1-5, the V gene TRBV30; D is uncertain. With 0 bases removed from V and 0 bases from J, the gap between germline ends came to 12 bases. CDR1 GTSNPN and CDR2 SVGIG come from the germline V gene (reference sequence). The CDR3 totals 16 residues. The CDR3 is CAWSVGGSVSNQPQHF. DNA of the CDR3: TGTGCCTGGAGTGTTGGAGGATCGGTTAGCAATCAGCCCCAGCATTTT.

V and J are TRBV7-2 and TRBJ2-2, with 7 bases fitting TRBD2. Germline trimming cut 6 bases from V and 9 bases from J; bases unmatched to any gene: 7. CDR1 is SGHTA and CDR2 is FQGNSA in the germline V gene. The CDR3 contains 13 residues. DNA for the CDR3: TGTGCCAGCAGTTTACTAGCGTCTCGGGAGCTGTTTTTT. Residues: CASSLLASRELFF.

The V and J genes are TRBV27 and TRBJ2-1; D possibly corresponds to TRBD1 (5 bases). This CDR3 region has 16 residues. Germline CDR1 is MNHEY and CDR2 is SMNVEV (reference sequence). Trimming took off 5 bases at V and 6 bases at J, with 20 bases between the two ends. The CDR3 DNA is TGTGCCAGCAGTCCCCGACCCCCAGGGTCGAGCAATGAGCAGTTCTTC. Translating gives CASSPRPPGSSNEQFF.